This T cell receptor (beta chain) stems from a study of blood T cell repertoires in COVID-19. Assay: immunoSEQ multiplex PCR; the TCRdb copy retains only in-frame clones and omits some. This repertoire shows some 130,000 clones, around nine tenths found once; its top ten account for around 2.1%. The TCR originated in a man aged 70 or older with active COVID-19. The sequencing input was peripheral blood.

The CDR3 loop is CASSYSGTSGTSRDEQYF. CDR3 nucleotide sequence: TGTGCCAGCAGTTACTCTGGGACTAGCGGGACCTCTCGGGACGAGCAGTACTTC. V and J are TRBV6-2 or TRBV6-3 and TRBJ2-7; 13 bases match TRBD2. The V gene end was trimmed by 0 bases and the J gene end by 5 bases; junction bases not matched to a gene: 10. Germline CDR1 is MNHEY and CDR2 is SVGEGT. The CDR3 extends over 18 amino acids.